Listed below are T cell receptor beta chains from one sample, sequenced in a study of cytomegalovirus exposure and HLA in healthy donors. The protocol was immunoSEQ multiplex PCR, while the TCRdb copy is restricted to in-frame clones and leaves out a portion. Seen here are 35,000 to 45,000 clones, approximately 80% observed once, and the top ten hold approximately 10%. Sequenced sample: PBMCs. The receptors shown here come from a woman younger than 30 in good health and CMV-seropositive. Each CDR3 is given with its conserved first and last residue. Each record gives: J gene, D gene, clone size, V gene, CDR3 DNA, CDR3 protein. The D gene is left open where the match is weak. A row's size may be missing; if present it is once, few, many or a size class.

TRBJ2-7,NA,NA,TRBV30,TGTGCCTGCGATCCCAGCGGTTGGTACGAGCAGTACTTC,CACDPSGWYEQYF
TRBJ2-3,TRBD1,NA,TRBV28,TGTGCCAGCAGTTCAGGGGGCGCTGAGGACTACAACACAGATACGCAGTATTTT,CASSSGGAEDYNTDTQYF
TRBJ1-5,TRBD1,once,TRBV18,TGTGCCAGCTCACTACAGGGGGGAGAACAGCCCCAGCATTTT,CASSLQGGEQPQHF
TRBJ2-1,NA,once,TRBV7-3,TGTGCCAGCAGCTTAAATATGGGGCCCTCCAATGAGCAGTTCTTC,CASSLNMGPSNEQFF
TRBJ2-5,TRBD2,once,TRBV5-1,TGCGCCAGCAGCTCGGCGGGAGGCCAAGAGACCCAGTACTTC,CASSSAGGQETQYF
TRBJ2-2,NA,NA,TRBV7-9,TGTGCCAGCAGCCCCTCGGACTATACAAAGGACACCGGGGAGCTGTTTTTT,CASSPSDYTKDTGELFF
TRBJ2-3,NA,NA,TRBV27,TGTGCCAGCGGGGGCGCAGATACGCAGTATTTT,CASGGADTQYF
TRBJ2-3,NA,NA,TRBV19,TGTGCCAGTAGTACAGGTTTTTCTTTCACAGATACGCAGTATTTT,CASSTGFSFTDTQYF
TRBJ2-2,TRBD2,NA,TRBV7-9,TGTGCCAGCATTCCCCCGACGGGAGGCGGGGAGCTGTTTTTT,CASIPPTGGGELFF
TRBJ2-1,TRBD2,NA,TRBV2,TGTGCCAGCGGATCAACACAGACTAGCGGCCTTACCAATGAGCAGTTCTTC,CASGSTQTSGLTNEQFF
TRBJ1-3,NA,NA,TRBV18,TGTGCCAGCTCACCCTTGACAGGCCTGGGGACTGGAAACACCATATATTTT,CASSPLTGLGTGNTIYF
TRBJ2-1,TRBD1,NA,TRBV27,TGTGCCAGCAGTCCTCCGGGACAGTACAATGAGCAGTTCTTC,CASSPPGQYNEQFF
TRBJ2-7,NA,NA,TRBV21-1,TGTGCCAGCAGCATGGGGGACAGCTCCTACGAGCAGTACTTC,CASSMGDSSYEQYF
TRBJ1-5,NA,NA,TRBV12-5,TGTGCTAGTGGTTTAGAGGGCAATCAGCCCCAGCATTTT,CASGLEGNQPQHF
TRBJ1-2,NA,NA,TRBV27,TGTGCCAGCAGTGCCCTCGGGGTCCCCCTCTATGGCTACACCTTC,CASSALGVPLYGYTF
TRBJ1-2,TRBD1,NA,TRBV4-1,TGCGCCAGCAGCCTCCCAGGGGACAGGCCACTAGGCTATGGCTACACCTTC,CASSLPGDRPLGYGYTF
TRBJ2-1,NA,once,TRBV30,TGTGCCTGGAGTGTGAGTGGAGTTGAGCAGTTCTTC,CAWSVSGVEQFF
TRBJ2-1,NA,NA,TRBV11-2,TGTGCCAGCAGCTTAGACAGGCCAGCCTACAATGAGCAGTTCTTC,CASSLDRPAYNEQFF